Below, 19 T cell receptor beta chains from the same sample are listed, as sequenced in a study of T cell repertoires in cytomegalovirus infection. These TCRs' antigens remain unknown. TCRdb ran MiXCR on the reads and lists one entry per CDR3 protein. The data show about 920,000 distinct CDR3 sequences, less than 40% seen once. The sample here was cultured CD8+ T cells from PBMCs, taken from culture after CMV antigen stimulation. The receptors were gathered from a human donor in good health (CMV status not recorded). Some clones in this sample may be carry-over from other donors' samples.

This clonotype was observed a handful of times. This chain links TRBV29-1 with TRBJ2-1; D is unresolved. V lost 6 bases and J lost 9, with 15 bases in between. The CDR3 is 12 residues long. Germline V CDR1 and CDR2: SQVTM, ANQGSEA. The CDR3 nucleotides read TGCAGCGTAATCCCCCCCAGTCGTGAGCAGTTCTTC. It codes for CSVIPPSREQFF.

V gene TRBV14 combines with J gene TRBJ1-5; 9 bases are shared with TRBD1. Germline loops: CDR1 SGHDN, CDR2 FVKESK. The CDR3 is 16 amino acids. The trim removed 3 bases at V and 5 bases at J, leaving 8 bases unmatched. The CDR3 is CASSQPTGGGDQPQHF. In nucleotides, the CDR3 is TGTGCCAGCAGCCAGCCTACAGGGGGCGGCGATCAGCCCCAGCATTTT.

The V and J genes are TRBV28 and TRBJ2-2; the D is unclear. Trimming took off 6 bases at V and 2 bases at J, with 19 bases between the two ends. The CDR3 is 17 residues long. CDR1 is MDHEN, CDR2 SYDVKM, per germline. CDR3 protein: CASSPTQQWPNTGELFF. The CDR3 bases are TGTGCCAGCAGCCCAACCCAACAGTGGCCAAACACCGGGGAGCTGTTTTTT.

The chain uses TRBV27 and TRBJ1-2; 8 bases align to TRBD1. V was pared by 6 bases and J by 5 bases, with 5 bases of the junction left unmatched. CDR3 length equals 13 residues. Germline V gives CDR1 MNHEY, CDR2 SMNVEV (reference sequence). This CDR3 reads CASRTGQGYGYTF. The CDR3 nucleotides are TGTGCCAGCAGAACTGGACAGGGTTATGGCTACACCTTC.

This clonotype was counted a few times. The CDR3 sequence: CASSDSRLAGAQELSYEQYV. In nucleotides, the CDR3 is TGTGCCAGCAGTGACTCGAGGCTAGCGGGGGCCCAAGAACTCTCCTACGAGCAGTACGTC. The chain combines TRBV6-4 with TRBJ2-7; TRBD2 matches 10 bases. Trimming at V came to 0 bases and at J to 0 bases, leaving 14 bases not matched to a gene. There are 20 residues in the CDR3. The germline gives CDR1 MRHNA, CDR2 SNTAGT.

This clonotype was picked up many times. This chain connects TRBV7-6 to TRBJ2-2; 13 bases agree with TRBD2. Germline V CDR1 and CDR2: SGHVS, FNYEAQ. V lost 4 bases and J lost 4; bases outside the gene matches: 3. The CDR3 spans 16 residues. CDR3 residues: CASSSGLAGPTGELFF. CDR3 nucleotides: TGTGCCAGCAGCTCGGGACTAGCGGGGCCCACCGGGGAGCTGTTTTTT. The entire variable domain, with the rest obtained from reference TRBV7-6 and TRBJ2-2, is as follows: GAGVSQSPRYKVTKRGQDVALRCDPISGHVSLYWYRQALGQGPEFLTYFNYEAQQDKSGLPNDRFSAERPEGSISTLTIQRTEQRDSAMYRCASSSGLAGPTGELFFGEGSRLTVL.

The rearrangement uses TRBV27 and TRBJ1-1; D remains unclear. V dropped 1 base and J dropped 4 bases, with 13 bases sitting between them. This CDR3 region has 15 residues. CDR1 and CDR2 from the germline V gene are MNHEY and SMNVEV (reference sequence). In DNA, the CDR3 is TGTGCCAGCAGTTTATTTGCAGTTGATGGCACTGAAGCTTTCTTT. It specifies CASSLFAVDGTEAFF.

Only a few counts were recorded for this clonotype. This rearrangement joins TRBV20-1 to TRBJ2-7, with 9 bases that match TRBD2. The J segment lost 2 bases and the V segment lost 3 bases, leaving 2 bases of the junction unmatched. Germline V lookup: CDR1 DFQATT, CDR2 SNEGSKA (reference sequence). The length of the CDR3 is 13 residues. For the CDR3, the DNA is TGCAGTGCTAGTGGCGGGGGGGCCTACGAGCAGTACTTC. Its protein product is CSASGGGAYEQYF.

This clonotype was picked up many times. V is TRBV7-2 and J is TRBJ1-2; D unclear. Trimming left V 5 bases short and J 7 bases short, with 17 bases between. Germline V gene lookup returns CDR1 SGHTA and CDR2 FQGNSA. This CDR3 comprises 14 residues. The CDR3 loop is CASSPGKLLFGYTF. In DNA, the CDR3 is TGTGCCAGCAGCCCGGGCAAATTGCTTTTTGGCTACACCTTC.

This clonotype came up once. Relative to the germline gene, one junction end is altered; a read error may explain this. In DNA form, the CDR3 reads TGTGTCAGCAGCTTTTGGAAAGGGGGCTCTGGGGCCAACGTCCTGACTTTC. It yields the protein CVSSFWKGGSGANVLTF. This chain uses TRBV5-5 with TRBJ2-6, with D possibly TRBD1 on 6 matching bases. The CDR3 loop spans 17 amino acids. Germline values: CDR1 SGHKS, CDR2 YYEKEE (reference sequence).

V and J are TRBV4-3 and TRBJ2-6; 9 bases are shared with TRBD1. The CDR3 is 20 amino acids. The ends lost 3 bases at V and 0 bases at J; junction bases unmatched: 12. Looked up from germline, CDR1 is LGHNA and CDR2 is YSLEER. CDR3 protein: CASSQDRGYGVISGANVLTF. CDR3 DNA sequence: TGCGCCAGCAGCCAGGACAGGGGATATGGGGTCATCTCTGGGGCCAACGTCCTGACTTTC.

The chain uses TRBV6-5 and TRBJ1-4; tentatively, D is TRBD1 (5 bases). V was clipped by 5 bases and J by 7 bases, with 20 bases between them. This CDR3 has 16 residues. The germline gives CDR1 MNHEY, CDR2 SVGAGI. In DNA form, the CDR3 reads TGTGCCAGCAGTCCCCACCCCGGGGGGTCGGGTGAAAAACTGTTTTTT. Translation: CASSPHPGGSGEKLFF.

This clonotype was detected ten times or more. The rearrangement joins TRBV6-6 to TRBJ2-1; tentative D call: TRBD1 (6 bases). V lost 8 bases to trimming and J lost 7 bases, with 15 bases between them. CDR1 and CDR2 (germline): MNHNY, SVGAGI (reference sequence). CDR3 size: 13 residues. The CDR3, as DNA: TGTGCCAGCTTTGTTGGGGGCCAAAATGAGCAGTTCTTC. This codes for CASFVGGQNEQFF.

The chain combines TRBV24-1 with TRBJ1-5, with D unclear. V was shortened by 0 bases and J by 3 bases, with 5 bases between the two germline ends. The CDR3 spans 14 residues. Germline values: CDR1 KGHDR, CDR2 SFDVKD. The CDR3 DNA is TGTGCCACCAGTGATTTGGGGTTCAATCAGCCCCAGCATTTT. Residues: CATSDLGFNQPQHF.

The chain couples TRBV18 to TRBJ2-7, with TRBD1 matching over 8 bases. Germline V gene data show CDR1 as KGHSH and CDR2 as LQKENI. The trim removed 3 bases at V and 6 bases at J, leaving 7 bases unmatched. The CDR3 consists of 14 residues. DNA of the CDR3: TGTGCCAGCTCACCTGGACAGGGATGGAGCGAGCAGTACGTC. This codes for CASSPGQGWSEQYV.

This clonotype was observed a handful of times. V and J are TRBV9 and TRBJ2-5, with D perhaps TRBD1 (5 bases). Trimming left V 0 bases short and J 4 bases short, with 10 bases between. CDR1 is SGDLS, CDR2 YYNGEE, per germline. The CDR3 is made up of 14 amino acids. CDR3 coding DNA: TGTGCCAGCAGCGTAGGTTTGGGGCTAGAGACCCAGTACTTC. Its translation is CASSVGLGLETQYF.

The chain is built from TRBV2 and TRBJ1-1; D uncertain. Germline CDR1 and CDR2: SNHLY and FYNNEI. V lost 3 bases to trimming and J lost 4 bases, with 9 bases between them. This CDR3 is built from 13 residues. CDR3 bases: TGTGCCAGCAGTGACGGCCTGAGCACTGAAGCTTTCTTT. This translates into CASSDGLSTEAFF.

This clonotype came up a few times. The chain joins TRBV6-5 to TRBJ2-7; D is perhaps TRBD1 (5 bases). Per germline, CDR1 MNHEY and CDR2 SVGAGI. Trimming shortened V by 0 bases and J by 4 bases, and 10 bases separated the two germline ends. The CDR3 spans 14 residues. The CDR3 here is CASSYSGPLYEQYF. DNA of the CDR3: TGTGCCAGCAGTTACTCGGGGCCGCTGTACGAGCAGTACTTC.

This clonotype was seen only a few times. The chain combines TRBV6-1 with TRBJ2-1; D remains ambiguous. The CDR3 is 10 amino acids. Trimming left V 8 bases short and J 10 bases short, with 9 bases between. From germline, CDR1 is MNHNS and CDR2 SASEGT. In DNA form, the CDR3 reads TGTGCCAGCGGGGTGGAGGAGCAGTTCTTC. Encoded protein: CASGVEEQFF.